The rows below give T cell receptor beta chains drawn from one sample of a study of technical replicates of blood from four donors. Clones were sequenced by immunoSEQ multiplex PCR, and TCRdb holds only the in-frame ones, with some missing. The sample records around 83,000 clones, around 94% being singletons. Sequenced material: T cells isolated from PBMCs. These TCRs come from a human donor in good health. Both conserved end residues are part of each CDR3. Only some rows state a clone size, as once, few, many or a class for expanded clones.

clone size,V gene,CDR3 protein
once,TRBV25-1,CASSGGGTQYF
.,TRBV19,CASSTTQGTGEQYF
.,TRBV6-6,CASSYIGHYNEQFF
.,TRBV5-1,CASSEDREVDGYTF
.,TRBV6-9,CASSYSRTRDHNEQFF
.,TRBV6-5,CASSYGQFNEKLFF
.,TRBV7-9,CASSSTSGRHNEQFF
.,TRBV19,CASSLQGALYGYTF
.,TRBV6-1,CASSDQGAIKKLFF
once,TRBV7-9,CASSGPPTSGYEQYF
.,TRBV29-1,CSVDGLANEQFF
.,TRBV16,CASSQLGQPYGYTF
.,TRBV7-3,CASQTGYHEQYF
.,TRBV28,CASSLWREGREQYF
.,TRBV18,CASSPGLAGEGQETQYF
.,TRBV29-1,CSARGGRTYEQYF
.,TRBV9,CASSAAGRGSYNEQFF
.,TRBV4-1,CASSQGNSGNSYEQYF
.,TRBV4-3,CASSQEYRDRAEQYF
.,TRBV27,CASSFSSGDYSYNEQFF
.,TRBV9,CASSSTRDSTYNEQFF
.,TRBV2,CASSEAINREKLKGLDGETQYF
.,TRBV6-1,CASSEVQGATNYGYTF
.,TRBV7-8,CASSDSKGQGVLTGELFF
.,TRBV7-9,CASSRGGGITDTQYF
.,TRBV10-3,CAISGRGAATYNEQFF
.,TRBV6-1,CASSLGSETQYF
.,TRBV9,CASSYLATLGNEQFF
.,TRBV6-1,CATGDGTVNQPQHF
.,TRBV7-9,CASSLALYEQYF
.,TRBV5-1,CASSLTPGEGEQYF
.,TRBV27,CASSLSQRQGYNEQFF
.,TRBV7-2,CASSLGLAATYEQYF
.,TRBV28,CASSPGTSGIPKGGEQFF
.,TRBV19,CASSMTAKATNEKLFF
.,TRBV7-9,CASSLVLDRGPEKLFF
.,TRBV6-1,CASSDRGYQTQYF
once,TRBV5-1,CASSSYLQGGNTEAFF
.,TRBV27,CASSNPTGGHYEQYF
.,TRBV10-3,CAISDGIATDTQYF
.,TRBV6-6,CASSYSGQVWETQYF
.,TRBV6-5,CASSHQGDGTEAFF
.,TRBV6-1,CASSEVQDQPQHF
.,TRBV4-2,CASSQESRRASGSVKQYF
.,TRBV6-5,CASSYQGNYGGYTF
.,TRBV7-8,CASSFDRVRRTEAFF
once,TRBV30,CAWRGLDRGGEKLFF